These T cell receptor beta chains were read from a single sample in a study of cytomegalovirus exposure and HLA in healthy donors. The assay was immunoSEQ multiplex PCR, and TCRdb's table has in-frame clones only and misses some. Here the sample table reports 68,000 or so clones. Input material: PBMCs. All receptors derive from a female donor in good health and CMV-seropositive. The CDR3 runs from the conserved cysteine through the conserved F or W. D genes are given only for firm matches.

DNA: TGCGCCAGCAGCCAAGCGATTACCAACTTAGCGGGCCACTCCTACGAGCAGTACTTC
CDR3: CASSQAITNLAGHSYEQYF
J: TRBJ2-7
D: TRBD2
V: TRBV4-3
length: 19

DNA: TGTGCCAGCACCCCAGACAGGGTGAACACTGAAGCTTTCTTT
CDR3: CASTPDRVNTEAFF
J: TRBJ1-1
D: TRBD1
V: TRBV2
length: 14

DNA: TGTGCCAGCAGCGCGCAACAGGGGGCACTCGATGAGCAGTTCTTC
CDR3: CASSAQQGALDEQFF
J: TRBJ2-1
D: TRBD1
V: TRBV9
length: 15

DNA: TGTGCCAGCAGCTTACGAGCGGGGCGAACTCACAATCAGCCCCAGCATTTT
CDR3: CASSLRAGRTHNQPQHF
J: TRBJ1-5
D: .
V: TRBV28
length: 17

DNA: TGTGCCAGCAGCAAATCCCGCAGGGGCGAGGAGACCCAGTACTTC
CDR3: CASSKSRRGEETQYF
J: TRBJ2-5
D: .
V: TRBV21-1
length: 15

DNA: TGCGCCAGCAGCTTCGGACAGGGTAACGGCTACACCTTC
CDR3: CASSFGQGNGYTF
J: TRBJ1-2
D: TRBD1
V: TRBV5-1
length: 13

DNA: TGTGCCAGTAGTAACACCGTCCAAGAGACCCAGTACTTC
CDR3: CASSNTVQETQYF
J: TRBJ2-5
D: .
V: TRBV19
length: 13

DNA: TGCGCCAGCAGCCCGGGACTAGCGACAGATACGCAGTATTTT
CDR3: CASSPGLATDTQYF
J: TRBJ2-3
D: TRBD2
V: TRBV5-1
length: 14

DNA: TGTGCCAGCAGTGAAGGGACTAACGGGCGGGAGACCCAGTACTTC
CDR3: CASSEGTNGRETQYF
J: TRBJ2-5
D: .
V: TRBV2
length: 15

DNA: TGTGCCAGTAGTATAGACAGGGTCAAACAGCCCCAGCATTTT
CDR3: CASSIDRVKQPQHF
J: TRBJ1-5
D: .
V: TRBV19
length: 14

DNA: TGTGCCAGCAGGGACCGGGACAGGGGGTGGGAGCAGTACTTC
CDR3: CASRDRDRGWEQYF
J: TRBJ2-5
D: TRBD1
V: TRBV2
length: 14

DNA: TGCGCCAGCAGCCAAACTACAGGGGTCGGCTATAGCAATCAGCCCCAGCATTTT
CDR3: CASSQTTGVGYSNQPQHF
J: TRBJ1-5
D: TRBD1
V: TRBV4-1
length: 18

DNA: TGTGCCAGCTCACCACCGAGTAGTGCGGGCGGGGAGCTGTTTTTT
CDR3: CASSPPSSAGGELFF
J: TRBJ2-2
D: .
V: TRBV18
length: 15

DNA: TGCAGCGTCGGGGAGTCGGGCTACACCTTC
CDR3: CSVGESGYTF
J: TRBJ1-2
D: .
V: TRBV29-1
length: 10

DNA: TGTGCCAGCAGCTTAGCTAGCGGGAGGGCCTTGCTGTACTTC
CDR3: CASSLASGRALLYF
J: TRBJ2-7
D: TRBD2
V: TRBV7-6
length: 14

DNA: TGCGCCAGCAGTGAGGTAGTAGCGGGGGGATTAAAGACCCAGTACTTC
CDR3: CASSEVVAGGLKTQYF
J: TRBJ2-5
D: TRBD2
V: TRBV10-1
length: 16

DNA: TGCAGCGTTGAAATAGCGCCCGAGCAGTACTTC
CDR3: CSVEIAPEQYF
J: TRBJ2-7
D: .
V: TRBV29-1
length: 11

DNA: TGTGCCAGCAGCCTAACCGGACAGAACTACGAGCAGTACTTC
CDR3: CASSLTGQNYEQYF
J: TRBJ2-7
D: .
V: TRBV7-9
length: 14

DNA: TGTGCCAGCAGTACACAGGGATACACTGAAGCTTTCTTT
CDR3: CASSTQGYTEAFF
J: TRBJ1-1
D: .
V: TRBV2
length: 13

DNA: TGTGCCAGCAGTCCCGGTGGGTCCTCTGGGAGCTCCTACGAGCAGTACTTC
CDR3: CASSPGGSSGSSYEQYF
J: TRBJ2-7
D: .
V: TRBV28
length: 17

DNA: TGTGCCAGCAGCTATGGGACAAACGAGCAGTTCTTC
CDR3: CASSYGTNEQFF
J: TRBJ2-1
D: .
V: TRBV5-6
length: 12

DNA: TGTGCCAGCAGTGAAGTTAGGGGGATCCCCTACGAGCAGTACTTC
CDR3: CASSEVRGIPYEQYF
J: TRBJ2-7
D: .
V: TRBV2
length: 15

DNA: TGTGCCAGCAGCTTGGGCGGGAGCTACAATGAGCAGTTCTTC
CDR3: CASSLGGSYNEQFF
J: TRBJ2-1
D: TRBD2
V: TRBV5-6
length: 14

DNA: TGTGCCTGGAGTACAGGGGAGCACACTGAAGCTTTCTTT
CDR3: CAWSTGEHTEAFF
J: TRBJ1-1
D: TRBD1
V: TRBV30
length: 13

DNA: TGCAGCGTTGAAGATCTGAGGACTAGCGGGAGGGGTAGGACAGATACGCAGTATTTT
CDR3: CSVEDLRTSGRGRTDTQYF
J: TRBJ2-3
D: TRBD2
V: TRBV29-1
length: 19

DNA: TGTGCCAGCAAGGGCGTTGGGGACAAGGCCATGGATACGCAGTATTTT
CDR3: CASKGVGDKAMDTQYF
J: TRBJ2-3
D: .
V: TRBV5-6
length: 16

DNA: TGTGCCAGCAGCTCGGACAGGCGCGTTGAGCAGTTCTTC
CDR3: CASSSDRRVEQFF
J: TRBJ2-1
D: TRBD1
V: TRBV28
length: 13

DNA: TGTGCCAGCTCACCAGAACAGGGGGCGAACTACAATGAGCAGTTCTTC
CDR3: CASSPEQGANYNEQFF
J: TRBJ2-1
D: TRBD1
V: TRBV18
length: 16

DNA: TGTGCCTGGGGAGGGGCGGGGGTGAGCAATCAGCCCCAGCATTTT
CDR3: CAWGGAGVSNQPQHF
J: TRBJ1-5
D: .
V: TRBV30
length: 15

DNA: TGTGCCAGCAGCTTGACAGGGGGGTCCTACGAGCAGTACTTC
CDR3: CASSLTGGSYEQYF
J: TRBJ2-7
D: TRBD1
V: TRBV28
length: 14

DNA: TGTGCCAGTATTGGAACAGACTATGGCTACACCTTC
CDR3: CASIGTDYGYTF
J: TRBJ1-2
D: .
V: TRBV19
length: 12

DNA: TGTGCCAGCAGCGAACGTTCGTACGGGGAGAGGGATACGCAGTATTTT
CDR3: CASSERSYGERDTQYF
J: TRBJ2-3
D: .
V: TRBV6-1
length: 16

DNA: TGTGCCAGCAGTGAAGTGAGGACAGGGGTTGGCACCATATATTTT
CDR3: CASSEVRTGVGTIYF
J: TRBJ1-3
D: TRBD1
V: TRBV2
length: 15

DNA: TGTGCCAGCGGGCAGGGGGTTATCGAGCAGTTCTTC
CDR3: CASGQGVIEQFF
J: TRBJ2-1
D: TRBD1
V: TRBV6-6
length: 12

DNA: TGTGCCAGCAGTTACGGGCCCCAGCATTTT
CDR3: CASSYGPQHF
J: TRBJ1-5
D: .
V: TRBV28
length: 10

DNA: TGCGCCAGCAGCTTGGAGACTAGCGGCTACAATGAGCAGTTCTTC
CDR3: CASSLETSGYNEQFF
J: TRBJ2-1
D: TRBD2
V: TRBV5-1
length: 15

DNA: TGTGCCAGCAGCCAACAGCCAGATACGCAGTATTTT
CDR3: CASSQQPDTQYF
J: TRBJ2-3
D: .
V: TRBV5-4
length: 12

DNA: TGTGCCAGCAGCTACTCGACAGGGGAGACCCAGTACTTC
CDR3: CASSYSTGETQYF
J: TRBJ2-5
D: TRBD1
V: TRBV11-3
length: 13

DNA: TGTGCCAGCAGCTCACACAGGGTAAGTGAGACCCAGTACTTC
CDR3: CASSSHRVSETQYF
J: TRBJ2-5
D: .
V: TRBV21-1
length: 14

DNA: TGTGCCAGCAGTGTAGGACACCTGGGAGAGACCCAGTACTTC
CDR3: CASSVGHLGETQYF
J: TRBJ2-5
D: .
V: TRBV2
length: 14

DNA: TGTGCCTGGAGGGGAGACTATGGCTACACCTTC
CDR3: CAWRGDYGYTF
J: TRBJ1-2
D: .
V: TRBV30
length: 11

DNA: TGTGCCAGTAGTACAAACAGGGGTCTGCCCAGCGAGCAGTACTTC
CDR3: CASSTNRGLPSEQYF
J: TRBJ2-7
D: TRBD1
V: TRBV19
length: 15

DNA: TGTGCCAGCAGCGCCACCGGGTTGGGGGGTTGGAAGTTCTTC
CDR3: CASSATGLGGWKFF
J: TRBJ2-1
D: .
V: TRBV7-3
length: 14

DNA: TGTGCCAGCAGCTTGGCCGACATCATGAACACTGAAGCTTTCTTT
CDR3: CASSLADIMNTEAFF
J: TRBJ1-1
D: .
V: TRBV5-5
length: 15

DNA: TGTGCCAGCAGCCGGTCTCTAGCGAGCACTGAAGCTTTCTTT
CDR3: CASSRSLASTEAFF
J: TRBJ1-1
D: .
V: TRBV11-2
length: 14

DNA: TGTGCCAGCAACTACAGGGGACCTGAAGCTTTCTTT
CDR3: CASNYRGPEAFF
J: TRBJ1-1
D: TRBD1
V: TRBV28
length: 12

DNA: TGTGCCAGCTCACGGCGACAGACAGGAATGAACACTGAAGCTTTCTTT
CDR3: CASSRRQTGMNTEAFF
J: TRBJ1-1
D: .
V: TRBV18
length: 16